Presented here are 25 T cell receptor beta chains from one specimen sequenced in a study of technical replicates of blood from a few donors. Only in-frame clones appear in the TCRdb table, and some are missing; sequencing was by immunoSEQ multiplex PCR. Of about 49,000 clones listed, roughly 90% are singletons. Sequencing used PBMCs. Receptors were obtained from a human donor in good health. Some clones in this sample may be carry-over from other donors' samples.

V usage is TRBV25-1 and J usage is TRBJ1-1, with 9 bases lining up with TRBD1. The CDR3 contains 15 residues. From germline, CDR1 is MGHDK and CDR2 SYGVNS. With 3 bases clipped from V and 3 bases from J, the junction kept 5 bases outside the gene matches. DNA for the CDR3: TGTGCCAGCAGTGATCCCGGGACAGGGCACACTGAAGCTTTCTTT. It specifies CASSDPGTGHTEAFF.

The V call is TRBV7-9, the J call TRBJ2-2; TRBD1 agrees at 7 bases. Germline CDR1 and CDR2: SEHNR and FQNEAQ (reference sequence). J gave up 9 bases and V 3 bases, and 16 bases lay outside the gene matches. The length of the CDR3 is 17 residues. In DNA form, the CDR3 reads TGTGCCAGCAGCTTTCTCCTTGGGACAGACCCTTCAAGGGAGCTGTTTTTT. Translated: CASSFLLGTDPSRELFF.

The chain links TRBV4-2 to TRBJ2-3, with 7 bases fitting TRBD2. V lost 0 bases to trimming and J lost 3 bases; unmatched junction nucleotides: 3. The germline V gene has CDR1 LGHNA and CDR2 YNFKEQ. CDR3 length: 15 amino acids. This CDR3 is CASSQEAAGTDTQYF. Here the CDR3 DNA reads TGTGCCAGCAGCCAAGAAGCAGCGGGGACAGATACGCAGTATTTT.

The chain joins TRBV10-3 to TRBJ1-2; no clear D gene. Germline CDR1 ENHRY, CDR2 SYGVKD. V was cut by 6 bases and J by 3 bases, with 8 bases left in between. CDR3 size: 12 residues. The CDR3 reads CAISTSDYGYTF. DNA of the CDR3: TGTGCCATCAGCACTTCGGACTATGGCTACACCTTC.

The V and J genes are TRBV29-1 and TRBJ1-2; 8 bases line up with TRBD1. This CDR3 has 14 residues. The germline gives CDR1 SQVTM, CDR2 ANQGSEA. V was pared by 3 bases and J by 1 base, with 4 bases of the junction left unmatched. CDR3 nucleotides: TGCAGCGTTGACGCTGGACAGGGTAACTATGGCTACACCTTC. The encoded protein is CSVDAGQGNYGYTF. The whole variable domain, remainder taken from reference TRBV29-1 and TRBJ1-2, is SAVISQKPSRDICQRGTSLTIQCQVDSQVTMMFWYRQQPGQSLTLIATANQGSEATYESGFVIDKFPISRPNLTFSTLTVSNMSPEDSSIYLCSVDAGQGNYGYTFGSGTRLTVV.

The chain combines TRBV7-9 with TRBJ2-7; TRBD2 aligns across 11 bases. The CDR3 runs 14 residues. Germline assignment: CDR1 SEHNR and CDR2 FQNEAQ (reference sequence). The junction had 4 bases not matched to a gene; V was cut back by 4 bases and J by 5 bases. In nucleotides, the CDR3 is TGTGCCAGCAGCTCCTTAGCGGGAGGGAACGAGCAGTACTTC. This translates into CASSSLAGGNEQYF.

The chain combines TRBV5-8 with TRBJ2-7; 9 bases are shared with TRBD2. The CDR3 runs 15 residues. The germline V gene has CDR1 SGHTS and CDR2 YDEGEE. V trimming: 1 base; J trimming: 6 bases; junction bases outside the gene matches: 8. The chain's CDR3 is CASSLYAGGSSEQYF. CDR3 coding DNA: TGTGCCAGCAGCTTGTATGCGGGGGGGTCGAGCGAGCAGTACTTC.

The gene calls are TRBV5-1 and TRBJ1-1; D is possibly TRBD1 (5 bases). Germline V gene sequence: CDR1 SGHRS, CDR2 YFSETQ. Trimming pared 2 bases from V and 1 base from J, leaving 12 bases between. The CDR3 has 15 residues. The CDR3 here is CASSLLETENTEAFF. The CDR3 DNA follows: TGCGCCAGCAGCTTACTGGAGACAGAGAACACTGAAGCTTTCTTT.

This clone was counted a single time. This chain uses TRBV30 with TRBJ1-1; the match to TRBD1 covers 10 bases. Germline-derived CDR1 and CDR2 are GTSNPN and SVGIG (reference sequence). V trimming: 1 base; J trimming: 7 bases; junction bases outside the gene matches: 3. This CDR3 is built from 13 residues. The CDR3 sequence: CAWSGDRGGEAFF. CDR3 bases: TGTGCCTGGAGTGGGGACAGGGGAGGTGAAGCTTTCTTT.

The J gene is TRBJ2-7, the V gene TRBV7-8; 11 bases fit TRBD2. Germline CDR1 and CDR2: SGHVS and FQNEAQ. V lost 5 bases and J lost 7; bases outside the gene matches: 7. The CDR3 loop spans 14 amino acids. CDR3: CASSLSGTSGEQYF. The CDR3 coding sequence is TGTGCCAGCAGCCTTTCCGGGACTAGCGGAGAGCAGTACTTC.

The V and J genes are TRBV7-2 and TRBJ1-4, with TRBD1 as a possible D gene (5 bases). Germline V gene lookup returns CDR1 SGHTA and CDR2 FQGNSA. V was pared by 5 bases and J by 6 bases, with 13 bases between. The CDR3 is 14 residues long. CDR3 coding DNA: TGTGCCAGCAGCGCGGGACGGATCGATGAAAAACTGTTTTTT. Its translation: CASSAGRIDEKLFF.

J is TRBJ1-6 and V is TRBV18, with unresolved D. Germline CDR1 reads KGHSH; CDR2 reads LQKENI. CDR3 length equals 12 residues. Trimming stripped 3 bases from V and 7 bases from J, with 4 bases between. CDR3 protein: CASSPPNSPLHF. The CDR3 DNA sequence: TGTGCCAGCTCACCCCCGAATTCACCCCTCCACTTT.

CDR3 nucleotide sequence: TGCGCCAGCAGCCAAGATCATCAGGGCCTCTATGGCTACACCTTC. Translating gives CASSQDHQGLYGYTF. The chain links TRBV4-3 to TRBJ1-2; D is perhaps TRBD1 (5 bases). CDR3 size: 15 residues. Germline V gives CDR1 LGHNA, CDR2 YSLEER. V was cut by 0 bases and J by 4 bases, with 12 bases left in between.

The V and J genes are TRBV7-9 and TRBJ2-3; 11 bases are shared with TRBD2. Trimming cost V 5 bases and J 4 bases; bases outside gene matches: 8. Per germline, CDR1 SEHNR and CDR2 FQNEAQ (reference sequence). This CDR3 contains 16 residues. The chain's CDR3 is CASSLLAGGDADTQYF. The CDR3 DNA is TGTGCCAGCAGCCTTCTAGCGGGAGGTGATGCAGATACGCAGTATTTT.

The sample holds one count of this clone. The V call is TRBV30, the J call TRBJ1-2, with D tentatively TRBD1 (5 bases). Germline V gene sequence: CDR1 GTSNPN, CDR2 SVGIG (reference sequence). Trimming shortened V by 3 bases and J by 4 bases, and 9 bases separated the two germline ends. The CDR3 has 12 amino acids. The CDR3 reads CAWRQAPYGYTF. DNA for the CDR3: TGTGCCTGGAGACAGGCCCCCTATGGCTACACCTTC.

The V gene is TRBV9, the J gene TRBJ1-2; possibly TRBD1 for D (6 bases). Germline CDR1 is SGDLS and CDR2 is YYNGEE. Trimming stripped 3 bases from V and 4 bases from J, with 13 bases between. The CDR3 loop spans 14 amino acids. The CDR3, as DNA: TGTGCCAGCAGCGCCCCACCAGGGGTCTATGGCTACACCTTC. Translating it yields CASSAPPGVYGYTF.

CDR3 coding DNA: TGTGCCAGTAGGGATAGGACAGGGGCCCTCAGCACTGAAGCTTTCTTT. Translated, it gives CASRDRTGALSTEAFF. The chain uses TRBV19 and TRBJ1-1; 9 nucleotides line up with TRBD1. The CDR3 covers 16 residues. Germline CDR1 and CDR2: LNHDA and SQIVND (reference sequence). The V segment lost 6 bases and the J segment 4 bases; nucleotides outside the gene matches: 12.

The chain has TRBV9 and TRBJ1-2; 7 bases align to TRBD1. The V and J ends lost 4 bases and 4 bases, in that order; junction bases with no gene match: 7. The CDR3 is made up of 14 amino acids. Germline CDR1 reads SGDLS; CDR2 reads YYNGEE. The CDR3 DNA reads TGTGCCAGCAGCTATACGACAGGGCCCTATGGCTACACCTTC. Translated, it gives CASSYTTGPYGYTF.

The genes are TRBV30 and TRBJ1-2, with D unclear. The CDR3 spans 11 residues. Germline assignment: CDR1 GTSNPN and CDR2 SVGIG (reference sequence). The germline V and J ends were trimmed by 1 base and 2 bases, with 2 bases remaining between them. CDR3 region: CAWSANYGYTF. The DNA of the CDR3 is TGTGCCTGGAGTGCGAACTATGGCTACACCTTC.

The chain links TRBV5-1 to TRBJ1-3; 7 bases align to TRBD1. The CDR3 spans 15 residues. After removal of 3 bases from V and 0 bases from J, the junction contained 3 bases not matched to a gene. Germline lookup yields CDR1 SGHRS and CDR2 YFSETQ. In DNA form, the CDR3 reads TGCGCCAGCAGCTACGGGACAGACTCTGGAAACACCATATATTTT. It codes for CASSYGTDSGNTIYF.

The chain couples TRBV5-1 to TRBJ2-1, with D maybe TRBD2 (6 bases). The CDR3 totals 15 residues. V shed 0 bases and J shed 3 bases, with 10 bases lying between them. Germline V gene sequence: CDR1 SGHRS, CDR2 YFSETQ. The CDR3 loop is CASSLGPEGYNEQFF. The CDR3 coding sequence is TGCGCCAGCAGCTTGGGACCGGAGGGCTACAATGAGCAGTTCTTC.

The chain carries TRBV19 and TRBJ1-5; D might be TRBD1 (5 bases). The length of the CDR3 is 15 residues. V was shortened by 3 bases and J by 3 bases, with 12 bases between the two germline ends. Germline CDR1 and CDR2: LNHDA and SQIVND (reference sequence). CDR3 region: CASSIKGRNNQPQHF. The CDR3, as DNA: TGTGCCAGTAGTATTAAGGGGAGGAACAATCAGCCCCAGCATTTT.

This rearrangement joins TRBV6-4 to TRBJ2-2, with D possibly being TRBD1 (6 bases). The germline V and J ends were trimmed by 7 bases and 5 bases, with 23 bases remaining between them. The germline CDR1 and CDR2 sequences are MRHNA and SNTAGT. The CDR3 covers 17 residues. CDR3 amino acids: CASKERLGQQVTGELFF. In DNA form, the CDR3 reads TGTGCCAGCAAGGAGAGGTTAGGACAGCAAGTAACCGGGGAGCTGTTTTTT.

This clone was counted once. The chain employs TRBV7-8 and TRBJ2-6, with D maybe TRBD2 (5 bases). V gave up 3 bases and J gave up 0 bases, with 15 bases separating them. The CDR3 contains 18 residues. Germline loops: CDR1 SGHVS, CDR2 FQNEAQ. Here the CDR3 reads CASSFGLIIASGANVLTF. Written as DNA, the CDR3 is TGTGCCAGCAGCTTTGGACTGATTATAGCCTCTGGGGCCAACGTCCTGACTTTC.

The V call is TRBV6-1, the J call TRBJ2-7, with 8 positions matching TRBD1. CDR1 is MNHNS and CDR2 is SASEGT in the germline V gene. V shed 10 bases, J shed 2 bases, and the junction held 4 bases outside the gene matches. The CDR3 loop spans 12 amino acids. The CDR3 DNA follows: TGTGCCATAGAACAGGGGGCCTACGAGCAGTACTTC. This translates into CAIEQGAYEQYF.